This entry concerns a single T cell receptor (beta chain). No antigen is known for it. This entry comes from a study of OX40 agonist ivuxolimab in advanced cancers. Notes on the study in general: CD8+ T cells showed, on average, more clonal expansion than CD4+ cells.

The CDR3 runs 19 residues. CDR1 is MNHGY and CDR2 is SVAAGI in the germline V gene. V was pared by 0 bases and J by 2 bases, with 20 bases between. Data came from immunoSEQ multiplex PCR; TCRdb stores just in-frame clones and leaves some out. The table has under 80,000 clones, under 95% seen once. This specimen was CD4+ or CD8+ T cells sorted from blood, taken in a trial of the OX40 agonist ivuxolimab. The gene calls are TRBV6-9 and TRBJ1-3; TRBD1 might be the D (6 bases). The TCR originated in an adult with an advanced solid tumor such as melanoma, head and neck, liver or kidney cancer. CDR3 nucleotide sequence: TGTGCCAGCAGTTATTCCCGGCTCCATGGGACACTCGCTGGAAACACCATATATTTT. Encoded protein: CASSYSRLHGTLAGNTIYF.